Shown below are 14 T cell receptor beta chains from a single sample sequenced in a study of OX40 agonist ivuxolimab in advanced cancers. Profiled with immunoSEQ multiplex PCR; TCRdb holds only in-frame clones, not every one. The table includes 70,000 to 95,000 clones, around nine tenths detected once. The specimen was CD4+ or CD8+ T cells sorted from blood, collected in a trial of the OX40 agonist ivuxolimab. These receptors all come from an adult with an advanced solid tumor such as melanoma, head and neck, liver or kidney cancer.

This rearrangement joins TRBV11-3 to TRBJ1-5, with TRBD1 as a possible D gene (6 bases). Trimming stripped 6 bases from V and 0 bases from J, with 21 bases between. The CDR3 has 18 amino acids. CDR1 and CDR2 (germline): SGHNT, YENEEA. CDR3 sequence: CASSFDRYATHSNQPQHF. The CDR3 DNA reads as TGTGCCAGCAGTTTCGACAGGTATGCTACACATAGCAATCAGCCCCAGCATTTT. The entire variable domain, with the rest obtained from reference TRBV11-3 and TRBJ1-5, is as follows: EAGVVQSPRYKIIEKKQPVAFWCNPISGHNTLYWYLQNLGQGPELLIRYENEEAVDDSQLPKDRFSAERLKGVDSTLKIQPAELGDSAVYLCASSFDRYATHSNQPQHFGDGTRLSIL.

V is TRBV15 and J is TRBJ1-3; D may be TRBD1 (6 bases). The germline CDR1 and CDR2 sequences are LNHNV and YYDKDF (reference sequence). The CDR3 runs 15 residues. V was cut by 3 bases and J by 4 bases, with 13 bases left in between. CDR3 DNA sequence: TGTGCCACCAGCAGCATGACAGGATCAGGAAACACCATATATTTT. Encoded protein: CATSSMTGSGNTIYF.

The chain recombines TRBV28 with TRBJ2-4; 11 bases agree with TRBD1. V was pared by 8 bases and J by 4 bases, with 10 bases of the junction left unmatched. CDR1 is MDHEN, CDR2 SYDVKM, per germline. The CDR3 extends over 16 amino acids. The CDR3 is CASQKGDRGFKNIQYF. CDR3 coding DNA: TGTGCCAGCCAGAAGGGGGACAGGGGGTTTAAAAACATTCAGTACTTC.

In regard to this clone: At the DNA level, this CDR3 is encoded by other sequences in the same sample as well. The chain recombines TRBV6-1 with TRBJ2-1; D gene uncertain. The germline gives CDR1 MNHNS, CDR2 SASEGT. Trimming removed 2 bases at V and 7 bases at J, with 6 bases between. This CDR3 spans 12 amino acids. The CDR3 here is CASSELGNEQFF. DNA for the CDR3: TGTGCCAGCAGTGAATTGGGGAATGAGCAGTTCTTC.

The genes are TRBV7-9 and TRBJ1-1, with unresolved D. The germline V gene has CDR1 SEHNR and CDR2 FQNEAQ (reference sequence). This CDR3 region has 16 residues. V shed 5 bases and J shed 2 bases, with 18 bases lying between them. Here the CDR3 reads CASSPARTAGNTEAFF. CDR3 nucleotides: TGTGCCAGCAGCCCAGCACGGACGGCCGGCAACACTGAAGCTTTCTTT.

The gene calls are TRBV5-1 and TRBJ2-5, with TRBD2 as a possible D gene (5 bases). Germline V CDR1 and CDR2: SGHRS, YFSETQ. The length of the CDR3 is 16 residues. Between the trimmed V and J ends, which lost 4 bases and 7 bases, there was a span of 23 bases. DNA of the CDR3: TGCGCCAGCAGCCCCGGAGGTAGGGCATCCCCAGGGACCCAGTACTTC. It specifies CASSPGGRASPGTQYF.

This chain uses TRBV2 with TRBJ2-3; 10 nucleotides align to TRBD2. The CDR3 extends over 14 amino acids. From germline, CDR1 is SNHLY and CDR2 FYNNEI. V shed 6 bases, J shed 5 bases, and the junction held 5 bases outside the gene matches. The CDR3 loop is CASSLAGVVDTQYF. The CDR3 region has the DNA TGTGCCAGCAGCCTAGCGGGGGTGGTAGATACGCAGTATTTT.

V usage is TRBV6-6 and J usage is TRBJ1-1; 9 positions agree with TRBD1. This CDR3 region has 16 residues. V shed 3 bases and J 0 bases; nucleotides not matched to a gene: 5. Germline values: CDR1 MNHNY, CDR2 SVGAGI (reference sequence). The CDR3 DNA sequence: TGTGCCAGCAGTTATGACAGGGGGAGGATGAACACTGAAGCTTTCTTT. It is translated as CASSYDRGRMNTEAFF.

This clone was seen once. CDR3: CASRPSTDTQYF. CDR3 bases: TGTGCCAGCAGGCCGAGCACAGATACGCAGTATTTT. J is TRBJ2-3 and V is TRBV27, with unresolved D. V dropped 6 bases and J dropped 0 bases, with 4 bases sitting between them. CDR3 length equals 12 residues. The germline CDR1 and CDR2 sequences are MNHEY and SMNVEV (reference sequence).

The chain couples TRBV27 to TRBJ2-1; TRBD2 agrees at 7 bases. The CDR3 totals 14 residues. CDR1 and CDR2 from the germline V gene are MNHEY and SMNVEV (reference sequence). V was clipped by 1 base and J by 9 bases; unmatched bases: 6. The CDR3 region has the DNA TGTGCCAGCAGTTTATACCCAGGGACTATTGAGCAGTTCTTC. Protein sequence: CASSLYPGTIEQFF.

This chain joins TRBV5-5 and TRBJ2-4, with 7 bases lining up with TRBD1. V shed 4 bases and J 3 bases; nucleotides not matched to a gene: 4. Per the germline V gene, CDR1 is SGHKS and CDR2 is YYEKEE (reference sequence). CDR3 length: 14 amino acids. The chain's CDR3 is CASSRGDSKNIQYF. The CDR3 DNA sequence: TGTGCCAGCAGCCGAGGGGACAGCAAAAACATTCAGTACTTC.

The chain has TRBV2 and TRBJ2-3; tentatively, D is TRBD1 (5 bases). With 11 bases removed from V and 6 bases from J, the gap between germline ends came to 18 bases. This CDR3 region has 13 residues. Germline CDR1 reads SNHLY; CDR2 reads FYNNEI. CDR3 in DNA: TGTGCCGGGCAGGGAAGTTCAATCGATACGCAGTATTTT. It yields the protein CAGQGSSIDTQYF. The whole variable domain, remainder taken from reference TRBV2 and TRBJ2-3, is EPEVTQTPSHQVTQMGQEVILRCVPISNHLYFYWYRQILGQKVEFLVSFYNNEISEKSEIFDDQFSVERPDGSNFTLKIRSTKLEDSAMYFCAGQGSSIDTQYFGPGTRLTVL.

This rearrangement joins TRBV9 to TRBJ1-6; possibly TRBD1 for D (6 bases). The CDR3 sequence is 14 residues long. Germline V lookup: CDR1 SGDLS, CDR2 YYNGEE. V lost 2 bases and J lost 9, with 12 bases in between. The CDR3: CASSVQGSGSPLHF. DNA of the CDR3: TGTGCCAGCAGCGTTCAGGGGTCTGGTTCACCCCTCCACTTT.

The CDR3 DNA follows: TGTGCCAGCCTAAGACAGGGGAACACCGGGGAGCTGTTTTTT. It yields the protein CASLRQGNTGELFF. V and J are TRBV19 and TRBJ2-2, with 7 bases lining up with TRBD1. From germline, CDR1 is LNHDA and CDR2 SQIVND (reference sequence). With V trimmed by 9 bases and J by 1 base, 5 bases remained unmatched. This CDR3 is 14 amino acids long.